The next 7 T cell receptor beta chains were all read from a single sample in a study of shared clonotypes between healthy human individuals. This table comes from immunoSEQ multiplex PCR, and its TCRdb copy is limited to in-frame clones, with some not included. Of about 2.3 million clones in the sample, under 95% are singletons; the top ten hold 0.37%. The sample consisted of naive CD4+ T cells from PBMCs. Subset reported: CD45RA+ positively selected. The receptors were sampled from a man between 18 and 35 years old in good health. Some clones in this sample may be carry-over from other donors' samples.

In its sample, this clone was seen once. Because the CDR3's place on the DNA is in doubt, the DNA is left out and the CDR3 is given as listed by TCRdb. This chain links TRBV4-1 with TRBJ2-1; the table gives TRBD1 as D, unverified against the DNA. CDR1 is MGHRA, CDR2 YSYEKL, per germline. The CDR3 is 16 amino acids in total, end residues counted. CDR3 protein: CASSQEVGQGARGSFF.

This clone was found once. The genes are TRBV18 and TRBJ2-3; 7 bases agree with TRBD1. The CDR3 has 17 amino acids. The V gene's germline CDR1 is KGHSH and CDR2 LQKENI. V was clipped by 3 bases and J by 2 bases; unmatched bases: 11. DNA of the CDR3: TGTGCCAGCTCACCTGTCACGGGACAGAGAGACACAGATACGCAGTATTTT. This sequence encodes CASSPVTGQRDTDTQYF.

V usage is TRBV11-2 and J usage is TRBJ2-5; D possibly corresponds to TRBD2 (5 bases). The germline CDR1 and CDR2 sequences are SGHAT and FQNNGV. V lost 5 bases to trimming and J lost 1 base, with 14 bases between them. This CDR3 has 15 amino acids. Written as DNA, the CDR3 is TGTGCCAGCAGCCGGGCAAGCGGAGGCCAAGAGACCCAGTACTTC. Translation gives CASSRASGGQETQYF.

The CDR3 reads CASSISGTNSYEQYF. DNA for the CDR3: TGTGCCAGTAGTATCAGCGGGACCAACTCCTACGAGCAGTACTTC. This chain joins TRBV19 and TRBJ2-7; 7 nucleotides line up with TRBD2. CDR1 and CDR2 (germline): LNHDA, SQIVND (reference sequence). The CDR3 runs 15 residues. With 3 bases clipped from V and 0 bases from J, the junction kept 5 bases outside the gene matches.

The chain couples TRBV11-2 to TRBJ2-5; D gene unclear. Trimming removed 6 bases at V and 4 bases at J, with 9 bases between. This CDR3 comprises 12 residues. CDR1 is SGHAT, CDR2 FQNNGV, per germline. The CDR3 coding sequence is TGTGCCAGCAGGAGTGCAGGAGAGACCCAGTACTTC. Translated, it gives CASRSAGETQYF. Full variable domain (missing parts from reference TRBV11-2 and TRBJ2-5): EAGVAQSPRYKIIEKRQSVAFWCNPISGHATLYWYQQILGQGPKLLIQFQNNGVVDDSQLPKDRFSAERLKGVDSTLKIQPAKLEDSAVYLCASRSAGETQYFGPGTRLLVL.

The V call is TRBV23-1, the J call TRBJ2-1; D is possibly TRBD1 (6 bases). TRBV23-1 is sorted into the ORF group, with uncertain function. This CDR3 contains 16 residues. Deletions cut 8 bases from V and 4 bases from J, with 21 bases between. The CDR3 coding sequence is TGCGCCAGCGGCCATCCCCCGACAGGTATTTACAATGAGCAGTTCTTC. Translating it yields CASGHPPTGIYNEQFF.

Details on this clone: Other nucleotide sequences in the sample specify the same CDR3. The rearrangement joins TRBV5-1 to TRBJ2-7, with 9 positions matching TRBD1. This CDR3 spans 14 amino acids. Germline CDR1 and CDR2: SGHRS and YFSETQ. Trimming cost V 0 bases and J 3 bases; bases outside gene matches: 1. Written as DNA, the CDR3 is TGCGCCAGCAGCTTGGGGGGACAGGGCTACGAGCAGTACTTC. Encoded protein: CASSLGGQGYEQYF.